These T cell receptor beta chains were read from a single sample in a study of blood T cell repertoires in COVID-19. The method was immunoSEQ multiplex PCR; TCRdb's version includes in-frame clones alone and lacks a portion of them. Of over 100,000 clones in the sample, over 60% were seen once. Sequencing used peripheral blood. Receptors originate from a human donor in a cohort sampled during active or convalescent COVID-19. CDR3s include the opening cysteine and the closing phenylalanine or tryptophan.

v_call,j_call,cdr3_aa
TRBV19,TRBJ1-3,CASRPGHSSGNTIYF
TRBV7-6,TRBJ2-7,CASSLVSGTSGSVYEQYF
TRBV28,TRBJ1-4,CASSLWSEKLFF
TRBV5-1,TRBJ2-1,CASSLLAGAGNEQFF
TRBV3-1/TRBV3-2,TRBJ1-4,CASSLGLAGEKLFF
TRBV9,TRBJ1-4,CASSGRSGQGEKLFF
TRBV14,TRBJ1-2,CASSQDQGYGYTF
TRBV18,TRBJ1-1,CASSLYPLFFEAFF
TRBV6-2/TRBV6-3,TRBJ2-7,CASSRTGTYEQYF
TRBV18,TRBJ2-3,CASSTLPSTDTQYF
TRBV6-5,TRBJ1-2,CASIGWGQGYGYTF
TRBV20-1,TRBJ2-5,CSASPLGLGLGETQYF
TRBV5-1,TRBJ1-1,CASSLARGQGAAFF
TRBV6-2/TRBV6-3,TRBJ1-2,CASSSPGQGDYGYTF
TRBV5-1,TRBJ1-1,CASSLLSGNTEAFF
TRBV6-5,TRBJ1-4,CASSTDSATNEKLFF
TRBV2,TRBJ1-4,CASSPGVGNEKLFF
TRBV4-3,TRBJ2-2,CASSQVTWTANTGELFF
TRBV27,TRBJ2-1,CASNSPGTSGSYNEQFF
TRBV5-1,TRBJ2-5,CASSFSAGGLYGETQYF
TRBV29-1,TRBJ2-1,CSGGTSTYNEQFF
TRBV27,TRBJ2-5,CASSPRGTGKFGTQYF
TRBV12-3/TRBV12-4,TRBJ1-2,CAPDRDGYTF
TRBV5-4,TRBJ1-1,CASSLASTGNTEAFF
TRBV18,TRBJ2-5,CASSTGLQETQYF
TRBV5-1,TRBJ1-2,CASSLESGGIYGYTF
TRBV28,TRBJ2-3,CAILRRGTQYF
TRBV19,TRBJ1-5,CASSIVSYNQPQHF
TRBV7-2,TRBJ2-1,CASSPRLAGGNEQFF
TRBV7-2,TRBJ2-7,CASSADYRALEQYF
TRBV7-3,TRBJ2-7,CASSPGLAGAYEQYF
TRBV14,TRBJ2-1,CASSQDENEQFF
TRBV12-5,TRBJ2-3,CASGSRTGVEDTQYF
TRBV30,TRBJ2-1,CAWKSGGFNYNEQFF
TRBV9,TRBJ1-1,CASSVMGQGGEAFF
TRBV25-1,TRBJ2-6,CASSDNRYSGANVLTF
TRBV5-1,TRBJ1-2,CASSLAGTPAAGGYTF
TRBV15,TRBJ1-3,CATSRDKGDTIYF
TRBV19,TRBJ2-6,CASSRAGTGANVLTF
TRBV18,TRBJ2-1,CASSLGQGSYNEQFF
TRBV4-3,TRBJ1-4,CASSLGQTATNEKLFF
TRBV2,TRBJ1-1,CASSRSTPRGVYTEAFF
TRBV19,TRBJ1-2,CASGRLNYGYTF
TRBV4-1,TRBJ1-1,CASSQGRVRGKDTEAFF
TRBV6-5,TRBJ2-5,CASSYQARAPSGTQYF
TRBV5-1,TRBJ2-3,CASTLTAGGPTDTQYF
TRBV19,TRBJ1-2,CASSTTGGTGGYTF
TRBV19,TRBJ1-5,CASSIFPPQPQHF
TRBV5-1,TRBJ1-1,CASKKPGQLNTEAFF
TRBV5-8,TRBJ2-3,CASSLAARTQYF
TRBV19,TRBJ2-1,CASSRYRTSNSRNEQFF
TRBV28,TRBJ2-7,CASSSPRTRAGEQYF
TRBV3-1/TRBV3-2,TRBJ2-1,CASSPTSGGANEQFF